Listed here are 10 T cell receptor beta chains from one sample, sequenced in a study of CD8 T cells in ankylosing spondylitis. One entry per CDR3 protein results from TCRdb running MiXCR on the 5' RACE reads. The sample lists roughly 68,000 distinct CDR3 sequences, approximately 6% occurring once. The specimen was synovial fluid, either unsorted or a sorted T cell fraction (not recorded which). The receptor set was obtained from a male donor with ankylosing spondylitis.

This clonotype has at least ten counts. This chain connects TRBV6-5 to TRBJ2-3; D remains ambiguous. Germline assignment: CDR1 MNHEY and CDR2 SVGAGI. Trimming left V 0 bases short and J 4 bases short, with 11 bases between. The CDR3 contains 15 residues. This chain's CDR3 is CASSYSYGQPDTQYF. DNA for the CDR3: TGTGCCAGCAGTTACTCGTACGGGCAGCCAGATACGCAGTATTTT.

This clonotype was counted many times. The chain links TRBV28 to TRBJ1-1; D unresolved. Germline assignment: CDR1 MDHEN and CDR2 SYDVKM. With 6 bases removed from V and 7 bases from J, the gap between germline ends came to 12 bases. This CDR3 spans 12 amino acids. The CDR3 sequence: CASSRQGFEAFF. The CDR3 DNA follows: TGTGCCAGCAGCAGACAAGGATTTGAAGCTTTCTTT.

This clonotype has just a few counts. The chain has TRBV5-5 and TRBJ1-6, with a tentative D call TRBD1 (6 bases). Germline V gives CDR1 SGHKS, CDR2 YYEKEE (reference sequence). This CDR3 comprises 14 residues. V was shortened by 9 bases and J by 0 bases, with 10 bases between the two germline ends. The CDR3 DNA follows: TGTGCCACCCAGGGGACCTCCTATAATTCACCCCTCCACTTT. It encodes CATQGTSYNSPLHF. Full variable domain (outside the CDR3, taken from reference TRBV5-5 and TRBJ1-6): DAGVTQSPTHLIKTRGQQVTLRCSPISGHKSVSWYQQVLGQGPQFIFQYYEKEERGRGNFPDRFSARQFPNYSSELNVNALLLGDSALYLCATQGTSYNSPLHFGNGTRLTVT.

This clonotype has just a few counts. V usage is TRBV30 and J usage is TRBJ2-7; a weak D match, TRBD2 (6 bases). The CDR3 has 13 amino acids. CDR1 and CDR2 from the germline V gene are GTSNPN and SVGIG (reference sequence). Trimming removed 0 bases at V and 4 bases at J, with 10 bases between. In nucleotides, the CDR3 is TGTGCCTGGAGTGTACTGGGACTGTACGAGCAGTACTTC. Translating gives CAWSVLGLYEQYF.

This clonotype appeared a few times. The chain combines TRBV5-6 with TRBJ1-2, with 8 bases matching TRBD1. CDR1 is SGHDT, CDR2 YYEEEE, per germline. V was clipped by 4 bases and J by 3 bases; unmatched bases: 2. The CDR3 loop spans 13 amino acids. The CDR3 loop reads CASSGQGHYGYTF. In nucleotides, the CDR3 is TGTGCCAGCAGCGGACAGGGCCACTATGGCTACACCTTC. Filled out from reference TRBV5-6 and TRBJ1-2, the complete variable domain reads DAGVTQSPTHLIKTRGQQVTLRCSPKSGHDTVSWYQQALGQGPQFIFQYYEEEERQRGNFPDRFSGHQFPNYSSELNVNALLLGDSALYLCASSGQGHYGYTFGSGTRLTVV.

This rearrangement joins TRBV20-1 to TRBJ1-4; D remains ambiguous. The CDR3 runs 12 residues. The germline V gene has CDR1 DFQATT and CDR2 SNEGSKA (reference sequence). V dropped 3 bases and J dropped 7 bases, with 9 bases sitting between them. This CDR3 reads CSASPRSEKLFF. DNA of the CDR3: TGCAGTGCTAGCCCTCGGTCTGAAAAACTGTTTTTT.

This clonotype was counted at least ten times. The V call is TRBV2, the J call TRBJ2-7, with 10 bases matching TRBD1. V dropped 6 bases and J dropped 0; count of bases not matched to a gene: 2. Germline V gene lookup returns CDR1 SNHLY and CDR2 FYNNEI. The CDR3 sequence is 14 residues long. CDR3 bases: TGTGCCAGCAGAGGGACAGGGGCCTCCTACGAGCAGTACTTC. Translation: CASRGTGASYEQYF.

The V call is TRBV28, the J call TRBJ2-4; 8 bases fit TRBD1. V dropped 5 bases and J dropped 8; count of bases not matched to a gene: 11. This CDR3 has 15 amino acids. The V gene's germline CDR1 is MDHEN and CDR2 SYDVKM. CDR3 sequence: CASSTRQGFMDIQYF. Here the CDR3 DNA reads TGTGCCAGCAGTACACGACAGGGGTTTATGGACATTCAGTACTTC.

The chain is built from TRBV6-2 or TRBV6-3 and TRBJ2-3, with 7 nucleotides matching TRBD2. The CDR3 loop spans 15 amino acids. Germline V gene sequence: CDR1 MNHEY, CDR2 SVGEGT. V gave up 6 bases and J gave up 0 bases; unmatched junction bases: 6. CDR3 sequence: CASRRFSGSTDTQYF. Here the CDR3 DNA reads TGTGCCAGCAGAAGATTTAGCGGGAGCACAGATACGCAGTATTTT.

The genes are TRBV12-3 or TRBV12-4 and TRBJ2-3; the match to TRBD1 covers 7 bases. J gave up 7 bases and V 3 bases, and 10 bases lay outside the gene matches. This CDR3 region has 15 residues. The CDR3 sequence: CASSLGRQGVNTQYF. Written as DNA, the CDR3 is TGTGCCAGCAGTTTGGGCCGACAGGGCGTAAATACGCAGTATTTT.